This T cell receptor (beta chain) emerged from a study of STAT5B mutations in CD4+ large granular lymphocyte leukemia. Overall study context: Among healthy controls, a particular HLA allele went with more CDR3 'QG' motifs. Whole-study results and caveats: Compared with healthy controls (2/35), patient top clones favored TRBV06 (8/27). No patients shared main leukemic clonotypes, though about 26% appeared at low frequency elsewhere.

Profiling relied on immunoSEQ multiplex PCR, and the TCRdb table lists in-frame clones only, not all of them. The data contain 20,000 to 25,000 clones, about four fifths of them singletons. Healthy controls were blood donor buffy coats. In regard to this clone: Its antigen is undetermined.

The germline gives CDR1 ENHRY, CDR2 SYGVKD. The V gene end was trimmed by 6 bases and the J gene end by 0 bases; junction bases not matched to a gene: 6. This CDR3 is 17 amino acids long. Material: CD4+ T cells from blood buffy coats. The genes are TRBV10-3 and TRBJ2-2, with TRBD2 matching 11 bases. This sequence originates from a human donor in good health. The CDR3 nucleotides are TGTGCCATCAGAGGTCTAGCGGGAGGCTCGAACACCGGGGAGCTGTTTTTT. Its translation: CAIRGLAGGSNTGELFF.